This TCR beta chain was obtained from a study of post-analysis software for immune sequencing data (dated by TCRdb to about 2015). In the study overall: Relapsing-remitting, secondary progressive and progressive-relapsing multiple sclerosis were recorded as disease courses, and subtype annotation was lacking for some patients. A subset of samples was prepared in parallel using single-end sample barcoding, then pooled and co-amplified after Illumina adapter ligation. The multiple sclerosis patient repertoires were compared with 11 previously published healthy control repertoires from donors aged 6 to 25 years. Broad study findings and their caveats: Significantly higher frequencies in patients than in controls were found for five or six TRBV segments, including TRBV5-6, TRBV5-1 and TRBV20-1. The control group was slightly older than the multiple sclerosis patient group. Multiple sclerosis patients had significantly lower normalized Chao1 diversity than controls, a result that suggests substantial peripheral T-cell clonal expansion. When samples were clustered directly using the F measure, samples prepared in the same batch co-clustered strongly, which prompted a batch-effect correction.

A note on this clonotype: Its antigen is currently not known. Per-nucleotide qualities are absent, and no much larger clonotype sits a single base away.

To demonstrate the VDJtools post-analysis software, the study profiled TCR beta repertoires from the peripheral blood of under 15 young patients with multiple sclerosis. The multiple sclerosis patients were children and adolescents ranging in age from roughly 6 to 15 years. The library was obtained by PCR. Data came from an Illumina HiSeq 2500. To reduce PCR and sequencing biases, unique molecular identifiers were built into the TCR beta cDNA libraries. Every 1 to 10 million input T cells yielded 500,000 or so cDNA molecules, meaning each molecule approximated one T cell. Patient libraries were prepared and sequenced with the same protocol used for the earlier healthy control dataset. Samples belonging to the same batch were prepared together, multiplexed and sequenced on a shared HiSeq lane. In the paper's pipeline: MIGEC handled the raw barcoded reads, throwing out single-read molecular identifier groups before consensus assembly and CDR3 extraction. VDJtools was used for post-analysis of the clonotype tables, with diversity normalized by down-sampling every dataset to the smallest sample size. Repertoire overlap clustering matched CDR3 amino acid but not nucleotide sequences to correct batch-related cross-sample contamination. The public reads were reanalyzed by TCRdb: fastp trimming at Q25, MiXCR alignment, in-frame beta chains only. Every entry covers one CDR3 protein and lists the most common genes and DNA from its rows. TCRdb's processing, not the study's, gives the V and J calls here. This sample comprises hundreds of thousands of distinct CDR3 sequences, approximately 30% of them detected only once. The ten largest clones add up to 0.5% to 0.6% of the sample.

The CDR1 and CDR2 encoded by the germline V gene are SGHTA and FQGNSA. Deletion took 5 bases off V and 5 bases off J, with a span of 13 bases between the germline ends. Measured from the cysteine to the phenylalanine, the CDR3 is 13 residues long. Just the 39-base CDR3 DNA is kept, in frame starting at base 1. The material sequenced was blood. The TCR sequence derives from a girl aged 10 to 17 with multiple sclerosis. The rearrangement combines TRBV7-2 with TRBJ2-7; no D gene call is confident. The DNA sequence is TGTGCCAGCAGCATAATTCCTTTTGACGAGCAGTACTTC. Its protein reads: CASSIIPFDEQYF.